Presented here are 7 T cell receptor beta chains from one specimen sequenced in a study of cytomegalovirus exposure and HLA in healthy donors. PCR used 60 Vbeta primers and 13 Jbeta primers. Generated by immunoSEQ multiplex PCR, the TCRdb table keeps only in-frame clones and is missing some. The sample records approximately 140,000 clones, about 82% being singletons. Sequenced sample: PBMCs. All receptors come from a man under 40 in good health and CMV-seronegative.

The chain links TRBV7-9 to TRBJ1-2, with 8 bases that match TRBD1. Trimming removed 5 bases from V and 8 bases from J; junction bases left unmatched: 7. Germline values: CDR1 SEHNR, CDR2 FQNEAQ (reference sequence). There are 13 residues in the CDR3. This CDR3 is CASSPGQVRGYTF. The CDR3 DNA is TGTGCCAGCAGCCCGGGACAGGTCCGGGGCTACACCTTC.

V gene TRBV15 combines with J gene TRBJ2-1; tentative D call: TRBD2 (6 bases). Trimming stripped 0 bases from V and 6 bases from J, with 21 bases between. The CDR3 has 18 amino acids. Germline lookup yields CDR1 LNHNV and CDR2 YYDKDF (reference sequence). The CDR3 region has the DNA TGTGCCACCAGCAGAGATACTAGCAAGAGGGCCGATGTCAATGAGCAGTTCTTC. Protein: CATSRDTSKRADVNEQFF.

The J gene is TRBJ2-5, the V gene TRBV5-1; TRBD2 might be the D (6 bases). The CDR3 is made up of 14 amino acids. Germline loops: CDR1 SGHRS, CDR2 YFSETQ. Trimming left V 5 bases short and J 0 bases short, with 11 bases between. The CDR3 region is CASRSAGNQETQYF. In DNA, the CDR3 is TGCGCCAGCAGGTCCGCGGGGAACCAAGAGACCCAGTACTTC.

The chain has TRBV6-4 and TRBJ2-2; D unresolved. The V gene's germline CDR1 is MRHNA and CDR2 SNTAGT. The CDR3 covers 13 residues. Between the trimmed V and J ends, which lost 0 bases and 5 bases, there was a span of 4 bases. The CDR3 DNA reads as TGTGCCAGCAGTGACTCAGCTACCGGGGAGCTGTTTTTT. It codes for CASSDSATGELFF.

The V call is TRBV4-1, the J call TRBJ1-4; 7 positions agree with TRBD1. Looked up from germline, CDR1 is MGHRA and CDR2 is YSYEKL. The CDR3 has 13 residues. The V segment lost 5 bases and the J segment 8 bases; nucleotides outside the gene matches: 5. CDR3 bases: TGCGCCAGCAGCTCAGGGGGGCACGAAAAACTGTTTTTT. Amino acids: CASSSGGHEKLFF.

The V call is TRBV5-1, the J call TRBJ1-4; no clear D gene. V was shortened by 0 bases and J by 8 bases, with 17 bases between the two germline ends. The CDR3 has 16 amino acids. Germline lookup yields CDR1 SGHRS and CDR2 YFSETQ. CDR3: CASSLGRGFREEKLFF. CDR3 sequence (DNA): TGCGCCAGCAGCTTGGGCCGTGGGTTCCGGGAAGAAAAACTGTTTTTT.

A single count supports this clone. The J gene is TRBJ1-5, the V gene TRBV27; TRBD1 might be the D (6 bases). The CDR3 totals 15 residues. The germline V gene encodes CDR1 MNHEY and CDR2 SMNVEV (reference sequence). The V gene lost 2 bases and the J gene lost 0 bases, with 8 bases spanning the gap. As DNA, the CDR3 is TGTGCCAGCAGTTTAAGGGGGAATAGCAATCAGCCCCAGCATTTT. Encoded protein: CASSLRGNSNQPQHF.